This T cell receptor beta chain was obtained from a study of neurological immune-mediated disorders. Study conclusions and caveats: None of the CDR3 amino acid sequences of expanded clones were shared across subjects, and this suggested private repertoires in all groups.

By share, this clonotype ranks as medium-sized. What it binds is not known. As for time point: technical triplicate 2. Use was made of 750,000 to 1,000,000 CD4+ or CD8+ T cells in sorted libraries. Template-switch 5'RACE cDNA synthesis added a 10-nucleotide unique molecular identifier. TCRdb re-derived calls from the 5' RACE reads in MiXCR, one entry per CDR3 protein. This table holds approximately 30,000 distinct CDR3 sequences, 10% to 15% found once. V shed 7 bases, J shed 3 bases, and the junction held 5 bases outside the gene matches. The length of the CDR3 is 12 residues. Germline CDR1 and CDR2: SQVTM and ANQGSEA.

J is TRBJ2-5 and V is TRBV29-1; 7 nucleotides agree with TRBD1. The receptor's source is a female donor with HTLV-1-associated myelopathy (HAM/TSP). The sample comprised CD4+ T cells from blood. As DNA, the CDR3 is TGCAGCGCCCAAGACAGGGAAGAGACCCAGTACTTC. Translating it yields CSAQDREETQYF. Supplemented by reference TRBV29-1 and TRBJ2-5, the full variable domain reads SAVISQKPSRDICQRGTSLTIQCQVDSQVTMMFWYRQQPGQSLTLIATANQGSEATYESGFVIDKFPISRPNLTFSTLTVSNMSPEDSSIYLCSAQDREETQYFGPGTRLLVL.